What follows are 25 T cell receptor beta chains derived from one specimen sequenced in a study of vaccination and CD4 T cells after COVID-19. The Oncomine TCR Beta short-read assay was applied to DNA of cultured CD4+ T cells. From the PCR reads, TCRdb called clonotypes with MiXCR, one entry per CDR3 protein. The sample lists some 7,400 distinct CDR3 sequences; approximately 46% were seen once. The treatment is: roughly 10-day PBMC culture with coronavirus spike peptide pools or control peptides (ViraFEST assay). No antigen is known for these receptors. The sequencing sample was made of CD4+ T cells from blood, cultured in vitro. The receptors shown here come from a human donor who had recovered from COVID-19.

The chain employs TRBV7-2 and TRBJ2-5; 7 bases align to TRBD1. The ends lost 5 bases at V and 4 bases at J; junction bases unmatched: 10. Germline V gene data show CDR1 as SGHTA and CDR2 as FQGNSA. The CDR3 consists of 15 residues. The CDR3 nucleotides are TGTGCCAGCAGCCCTACAGGGGTCGGAGGAGAGACCCAGTACTTC. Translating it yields CASSPTGVGGETQYF.

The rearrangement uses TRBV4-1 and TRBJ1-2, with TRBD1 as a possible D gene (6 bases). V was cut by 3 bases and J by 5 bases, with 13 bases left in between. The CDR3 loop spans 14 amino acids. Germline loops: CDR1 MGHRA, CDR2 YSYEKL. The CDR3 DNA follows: TGCGCCAGCAGCCATTTCAGGACAGAGTATGGCTACACCTTC. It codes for CASSHFRTEYGYTF.

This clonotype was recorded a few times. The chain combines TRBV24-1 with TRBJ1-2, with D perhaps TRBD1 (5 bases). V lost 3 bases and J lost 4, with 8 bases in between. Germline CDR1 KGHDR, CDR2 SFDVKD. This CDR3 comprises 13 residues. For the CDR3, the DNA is TGTGCCACCAGTGATACAGGAACCTATGGCTACACCTTC. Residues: CATSDTGTYGYTF.

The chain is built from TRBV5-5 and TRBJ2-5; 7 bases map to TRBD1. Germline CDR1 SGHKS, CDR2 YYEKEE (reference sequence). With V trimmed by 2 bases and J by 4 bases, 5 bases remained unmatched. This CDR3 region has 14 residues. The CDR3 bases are TGTGCCAGCAGCTTACAGGGGTCCAGAGAGACCCAGTACTTC. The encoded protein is CASSLQGSRETQYF.

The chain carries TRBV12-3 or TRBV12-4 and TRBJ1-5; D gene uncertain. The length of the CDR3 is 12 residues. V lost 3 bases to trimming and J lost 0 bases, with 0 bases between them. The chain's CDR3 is CASSFSNQPQHF. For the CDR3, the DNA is TGTGCCAGCAGTTTTAGCAATCAGCCCCAGCATTTT.

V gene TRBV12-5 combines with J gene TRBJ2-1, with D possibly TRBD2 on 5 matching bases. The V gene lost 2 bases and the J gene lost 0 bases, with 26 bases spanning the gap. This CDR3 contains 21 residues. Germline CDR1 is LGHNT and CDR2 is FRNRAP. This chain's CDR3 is CASGLNSRGVLRVDSYNEQFF. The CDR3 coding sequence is TGTGCTAGTGGTTTGAACTCCCGTGGGGTGTTGCGGGTTGACTCCTACAATGAGCAGTTCTTC.

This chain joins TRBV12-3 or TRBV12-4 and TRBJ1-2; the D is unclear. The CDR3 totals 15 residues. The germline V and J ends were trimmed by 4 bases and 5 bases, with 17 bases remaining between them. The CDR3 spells CASSSPGNGSYGYTF. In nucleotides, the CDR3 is TGTGCCAGCAGTTCCCCCGGGAACGGGTCTTATGGCTACACCTTC.

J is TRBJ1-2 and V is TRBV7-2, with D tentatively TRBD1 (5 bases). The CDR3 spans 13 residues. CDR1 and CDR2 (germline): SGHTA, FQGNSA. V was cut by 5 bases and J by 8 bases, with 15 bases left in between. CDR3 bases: TGTGCCAGCAGCCCTCCCGGGACTCGGGGCTACACCTTC. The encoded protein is CASSPPGTRGYTF.

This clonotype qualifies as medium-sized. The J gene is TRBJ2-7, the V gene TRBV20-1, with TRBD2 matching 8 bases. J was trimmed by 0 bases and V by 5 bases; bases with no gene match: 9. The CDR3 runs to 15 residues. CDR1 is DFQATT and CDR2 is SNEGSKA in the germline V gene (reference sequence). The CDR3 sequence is CSAESSGVSSYEQYF. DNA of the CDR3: TGCAGTGCTGAGAGTAGCGGGGTCAGCTCCTACGAGCAGTACTTC.

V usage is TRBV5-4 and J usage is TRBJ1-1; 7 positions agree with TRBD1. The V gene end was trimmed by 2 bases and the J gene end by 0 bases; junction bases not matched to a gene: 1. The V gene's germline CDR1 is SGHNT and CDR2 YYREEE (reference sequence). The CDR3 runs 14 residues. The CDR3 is CASSFGTVNTEAFF. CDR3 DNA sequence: TGTGCCAGCAGCTTTGGGACAGTGAACACTGAAGCTTTCTTT.

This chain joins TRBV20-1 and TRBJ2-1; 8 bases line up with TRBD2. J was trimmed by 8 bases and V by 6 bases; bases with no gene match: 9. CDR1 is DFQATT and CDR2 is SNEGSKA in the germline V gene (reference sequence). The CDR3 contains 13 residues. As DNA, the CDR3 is TGCAGTGCCAACCCTAGCGGGTCGGATGAGCAGTTCTTC. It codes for CSANPSGSDEQFF.

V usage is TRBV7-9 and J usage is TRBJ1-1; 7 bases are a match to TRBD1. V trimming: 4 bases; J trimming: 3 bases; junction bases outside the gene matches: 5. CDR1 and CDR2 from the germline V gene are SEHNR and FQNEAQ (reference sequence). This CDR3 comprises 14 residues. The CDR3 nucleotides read TGTGCCAGCAGCTCTCTAGGGGGCTACACTGAAGCTTTCTTT. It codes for CASSSLGGYTEAFF.

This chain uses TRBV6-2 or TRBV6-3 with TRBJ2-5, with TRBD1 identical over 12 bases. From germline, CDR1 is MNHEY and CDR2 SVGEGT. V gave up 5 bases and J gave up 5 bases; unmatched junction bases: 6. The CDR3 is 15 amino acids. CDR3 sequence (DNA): TGTGCCAGCAGTACCCGGGACAGGGGGCGTGAGACCCAGTACTTC. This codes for CASSTRDRGRETQYF.

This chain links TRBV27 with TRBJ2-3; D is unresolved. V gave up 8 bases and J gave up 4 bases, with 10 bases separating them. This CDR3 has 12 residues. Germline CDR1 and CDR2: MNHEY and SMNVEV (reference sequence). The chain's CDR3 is CASGRQADTQYF. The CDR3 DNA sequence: TGTGCCAGCGGACGGCAGGCAGATACGCAGTATTTT.

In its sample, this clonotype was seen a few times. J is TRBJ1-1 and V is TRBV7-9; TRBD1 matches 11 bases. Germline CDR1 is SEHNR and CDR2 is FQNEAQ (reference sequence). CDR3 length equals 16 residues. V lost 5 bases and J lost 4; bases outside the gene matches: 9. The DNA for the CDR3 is TGTGCCAGCAGCCCTGGACAGGGGGCGCTACCCACTGAAGCTTTCTTT. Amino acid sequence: CASSPGQGALPTEAFF. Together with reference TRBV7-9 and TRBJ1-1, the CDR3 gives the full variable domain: DTGVSQNPRHKITKRGQNVTFRCDPISEHNRLYWYRQTLGQGPEFLTYFQNEAQLEKSRLLSDRFSAERPKGSFSTLEIQRTEQGDSAMYLCASSPGQGALPTEAFFGQGTRLTVV.

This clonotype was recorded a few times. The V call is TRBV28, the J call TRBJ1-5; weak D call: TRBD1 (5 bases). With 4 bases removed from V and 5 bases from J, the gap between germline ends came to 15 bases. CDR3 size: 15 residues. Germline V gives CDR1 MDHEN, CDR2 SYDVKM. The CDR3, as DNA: TGTGCCAGCAGTTCTATCGGTACAGGCGATCAGCCCCAGCATTTT. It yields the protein CASSSIGTGDQPQHF.

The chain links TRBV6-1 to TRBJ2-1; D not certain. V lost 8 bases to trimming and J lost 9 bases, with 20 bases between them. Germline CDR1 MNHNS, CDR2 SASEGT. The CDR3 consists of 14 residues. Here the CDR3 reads CASGVSSKGTEQFF. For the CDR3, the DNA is TGTGCCAGCGGGGTCAGCTCGAAGGGAACTGAGCAGTTCTTC.

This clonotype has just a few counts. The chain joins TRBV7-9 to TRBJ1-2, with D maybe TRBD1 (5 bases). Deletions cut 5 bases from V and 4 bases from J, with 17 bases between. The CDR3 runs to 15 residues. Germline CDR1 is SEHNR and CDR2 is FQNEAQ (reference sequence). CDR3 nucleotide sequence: TGTGCCAGCAGCCCTGCCGGGGCTTTTATCTATGGCTACACCTTC. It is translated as CASSPAGAFIYGYTF.

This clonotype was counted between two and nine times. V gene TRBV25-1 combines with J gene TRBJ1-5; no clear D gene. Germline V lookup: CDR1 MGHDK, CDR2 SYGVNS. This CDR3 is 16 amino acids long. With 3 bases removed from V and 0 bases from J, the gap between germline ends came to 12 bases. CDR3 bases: TGTGCCAGCAGTGAGGGCGGAGGCTATAGCAATCAGCCCCAGCATTTT. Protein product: CASSEGGGYSNQPQHF.

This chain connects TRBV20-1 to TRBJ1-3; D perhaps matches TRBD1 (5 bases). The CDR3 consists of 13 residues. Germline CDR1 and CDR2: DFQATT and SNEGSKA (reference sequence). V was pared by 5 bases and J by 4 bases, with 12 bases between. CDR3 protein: CSAVRVAGNTIYF. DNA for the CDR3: TGCAGTGCTGTCAGGGTAGCGGGAAACACCATATATTTT.

The CDR3 DNA reads TGTGCCAGCAGCTTAGACCCGGGCGGCGGCTACACCTTC. Its translation: CASSLDPGGGYTF. The rearrangement links TRBV11-3 to TRBJ1-2; D not certain. CDR3 length: 13 amino acids. Germline CDR1 is SGHNT and CDR2 is YENEEA. Between the trimmed V and J ends, which lost 0 bases and 8 bases, there was a span of 10 bases.

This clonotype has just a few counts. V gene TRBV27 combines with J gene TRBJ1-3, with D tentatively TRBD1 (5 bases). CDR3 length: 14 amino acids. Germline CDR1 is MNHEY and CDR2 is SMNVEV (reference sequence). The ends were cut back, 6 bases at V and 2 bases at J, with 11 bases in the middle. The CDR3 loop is CASRPAGAGNTIYF. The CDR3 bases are TGTGCCAGCAGACCCGCGGGGGCTGGAAACACCATATATTTT.

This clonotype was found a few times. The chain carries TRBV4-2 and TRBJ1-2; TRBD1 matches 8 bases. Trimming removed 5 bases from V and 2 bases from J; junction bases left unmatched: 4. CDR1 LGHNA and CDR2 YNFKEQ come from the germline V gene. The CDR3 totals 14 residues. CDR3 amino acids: CASSSGTGNYGYTF. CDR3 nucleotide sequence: TGTGCCAGCAGCTCCGGGACAGGCAACTATGGCTACACCTTC.

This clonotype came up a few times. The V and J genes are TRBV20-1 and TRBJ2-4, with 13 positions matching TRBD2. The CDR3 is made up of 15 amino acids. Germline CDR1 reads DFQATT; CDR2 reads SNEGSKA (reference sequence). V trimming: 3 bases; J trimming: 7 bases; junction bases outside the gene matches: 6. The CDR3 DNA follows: TGCAGTGCTAGTAGGGCGACTAGCGGGAGGAACATTCAGTACTTC. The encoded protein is CSASRATSGRNIQYF.

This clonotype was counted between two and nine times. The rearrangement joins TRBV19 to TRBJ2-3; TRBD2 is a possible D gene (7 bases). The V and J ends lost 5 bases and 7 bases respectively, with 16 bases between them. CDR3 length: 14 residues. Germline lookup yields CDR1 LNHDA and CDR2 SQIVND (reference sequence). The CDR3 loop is CASSLRGRLNTQYF. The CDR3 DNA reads TGTGCCAGTAGTTTGCGGGGGCGCTTGAATACGCAGTATTTT. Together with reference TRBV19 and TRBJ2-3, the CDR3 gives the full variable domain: DGGITQSPKYLFRKEGQNVTLSCEQNLNHDAMYWYRQDPGQGLRLIYYSQIVNDFQKGDIAEGYSVSREKKESFPLTVTSAQKNPTAFYLCASSLRGRLNTQYFGPGTRLTVL.